This is a list of T cell receptor beta chains from one sample in a study of T cells expressing NK-cell markers. TCRdb reprocessed the 5' RACE reads; each CDR3 protein has one entry and no DNA is given. Its table lists a few hundred thousand distinct CDR3 sequences. The specimen was blood T cells: a sorted CD56 or NKG2C T cell subset, CD4+ or CD8+ T cells, or bulk PBMC T cells (not recorded which). These receptors were taken from a man aged 18-75 years in good health. Both conserved end residues are part of each CDR3.

CASSPNYRGSSNQPQHF,TRBV6-5,TRBJ1-5
CATSRRANKNRNEQFF,TRBV15,TRBJ2-1
CASSLSRPGQGRLLNTEAFF,TRBV7-8,TRBJ1-1
CAWSAPLRGAFF,TRBV30,TRBJ1-1
CASSRQRAGGRETQYF,TRBV3-1,TRBJ2-5
CASSQRTSSGEQFF,TRBV3-1,TRBJ2-1
CASSVGADYNEQFF,TRBV21-1,TRBJ2-1
CASTPGDSNTGELFF,TRBV5-1,TRBJ2-2
CASRPMGRETQYF,TRBV3-1,TRBJ2-5
CASTRTAGNTIYF,TRBV3-1,TRBJ1-3
CASSGLDRGMGGYTF,TRBV2,TRBJ1-2
CASRTGGVNGELFF,TRBV5-1,TRBJ2-2
CASSTGGRGKPLHF,TRBV11-2,TRBJ1-6
CASSLIGTSLTDTQYF,TRBV7-3,TRBJ2-3
CASSPDRVAYEQYF,TRBV6-1,TRBJ2-7
CASSLVPGQGDTGELFF,TRBV5-1,TRBJ2-2
CASSELGQGALNEQFF,TRBV25-1,TRBJ2-1
CSAGTSEYEQYF,TRBV20-1,TRBJ2-7
CASSVGLGRETQYF,TRBV2,TRBJ2-5
CASSTRGGGTGTQYF,TRBV6-5,TRBJ2-3
CASSYVTGVTVSVGYTF,TRBV6-2/TRBV6-3,TRBJ1-2
CASTLLGGTYNSPLHF,TRBV28,TRBJ1-6
CASSFGRQGARDTQYF,TRBV5-1,TRBJ2-3
CASSYGGIPPYEQYF,TRBV6-5,TRBJ2-7
CSAPDRGKETEAFF,TRBV20-1,TRBJ1-1
CASTQEAGGASNQPQHF,TRBV19,TRBJ1-5
CASSLSTGGRETQYF,TRBV7-3,TRBJ2-5
CASKPGLGGGTGELFF,TRBV2,TRBJ2-2
CASSKPAPYEQYF,TRBV28,TRBJ2-7
CASSEFVGGQGADTQYF,TRBV25-1,TRBJ2-3
CASSRTIGGTTRGDTQYF,TRBV4-1,TRBJ2-3
CASSPNPGAEDTQYF,TRBV6-1,TRBJ2-3
CASSAVRDRGPSGTDTQYF,TRBV5-1,TRBJ2-3
CAISDPRGGHEQYF,TRBV10-3,TRBJ2-7
CASSLVGTSGVAQYF,TRBV7-2,TRBJ2-3
CASSGIQGRAEQYF,TRBV6-1,TRBJ2-7
CASSLPNPGANVLTF,TRBV28,TRBJ2-6
CASSVGTVEGEQFF,TRBV9,TRBJ2-1
CARHSLKTAYNEQFF,TRBV30,TRBJ2-1
CSARDRVNWYEQYF,TRBV20-1,TRBJ2-7
CASRGERGSRTDTQYF,TRBV12-3/TRBV12-4,TRBJ2-3
CASSFRRGFIQYF,TRBV7-2,TRBJ2-4
CASSLYPKHEGQPQHF,TRBV5-1,TRBJ1-5
CASSSEGHPNTEAFF,TRBV6-8,TRBJ1-1
CASSPQDARLAYEQYF,TRBV9,TRBJ2-7
CASSPRTLSSGNTIYF,TRBV5-1,TRBJ1-3
CARPGAKQETQYF,TRBV27,TRBJ2-5
CASSLTGANQETQYF,TRBV28,TRBJ2-5
CASSPRRGAGGGETQYF,TRBV18,TRBJ2-5
CASMTQANTGELFF,TRBV2,TRBJ2-2
CASWDRNGNQPQHF,TRBV19,TRBJ1-5
CASSPERNIQYF,TRBV5-1,TRBJ2-4
CASSQQGYSYEQYF,TRBV14,TRBJ2-7
CASSPGRGKGTDTQYF,TRBV5-1,TRBJ2-3
CASRSDRYEQFF,TRBV6-2/TRBV6-3,TRBJ2-1
CASSYGLAENTIYF,TRBV12-3/TRBV12-4,TRBJ1-3
CASSSGGLGTGELFF,TRBV7-8,TRBJ2-2
CASRQISSSYEQYF,TRBV5-1,TRBJ2-7